This is a list of T cell receptor beta chains from one sample in a study of blood T cell repertoires in COVID-19. TCRdb's copy holds only in-frame clones and misses some; the assay was immunoSEQ multiplex PCR. The sample records over 150,000 clones, approximately 88% being singletons. Material for sequencing was peripheral blood. All receptors come from a woman between 35 and 50 years old with COVID-19, enrolled during active disease. Each CDR3 is given with its conserved first and last residue. Each record gives: V gene, D gene, CDR3 length, clone size, J gene, CDR3 protein, CDR3 DNA. The D gene is left open where the match is weak. Not every row has a clone size; where given, it reads once, few, many or a size class.

TRBV19	TRBD1	16	.	TRBJ1-6	CASDTGVQTYNSPLHF	TGTGCCAGTGACACAGGGGTCCAAACCTATAATTCACCCCTCCACTTT
TRBV6-4	TRBD2	16	few	TRBJ2-1	CASSDEGTSGHNEQFF	TGTGCCAGCAGTGACGAGGGGACTAGCGGACACAATGAGCAGTTCTTC
TRBV18	.	16	.	TRBJ1-5	CASSPPEGLGYQPQHF	TGTGCCAGCTCACCACCGGAGGGGCTGGGTTATCAGCCCCAGCATTTT
TRBV20-1	TRBD1	16	.	TRBJ2-3	CSASYTQGAHTDTQYF	TGCAGTGCTAGTTACACTCAGGGGGCTCACACAGATACGCAGTATTTT
TRBV7-6	.	16	.	TRBJ2-2	CASSLGPSLNTGELFF	TGTGCCAGCAGTTTAGGCCCTAGCCTGAACACCGGGGAGCTGTTTTTT
TRBV11-2	TRBD1	16	.	TRBJ1-1	CASSALSGGPNTEAFF	TGTGCCAGCAGTGCGCTCTCAGGGGGCCCGAACACTGAAGCTTTCTTT
TRBV5-1	TRBD1	15	.	TRBJ2-7	CASSLGQGISYEQYF	TGCGCCAGCAGCCTGGGACAGGGAATCTCCTACGAGCAGTACTTC
TRBV4-1	TRBD2	16	.	TRBJ2-2	CASSHGSGGGTGELFF	TGCGCCAGCAGCCATGGAAGCGGGGGAGGAACCGGGGAGCTGTTTTTT
TRBV4-1	TRBD1	13	.	TRBJ1-1	CASRQGKNTEAFF	TGCGCCAGCAGACAGGGGAAGAACACTGAAGCTTTCTTT
TRBV14	.	15	.	TRBJ1-1	CASSRAQGRNTEAFF	TGTGCCAGCAGCCGAGCTCAGGGGCGGAACACTGAAGCTTTCTTT
TRBV15	.	15	.	TRBJ2-1	CATIRAGGSYNEQFF	TGTGCCACCATCCGGGCCGGGGGCTCCTACAATGAGCAGTTCTTC
TRBV9	TRBD2	15	.	TRBJ2-1	CASSLGTGGNDEQFF	TGTGCCAGCAGCCTGGGGACGGGAGGCAACGATGAGCAGTTCTTC
TRBV27	.	14	.	TRBJ2-1	CASTPDYSNNEQFF	TGTGCCAGCACCCCGGACTACAGCAACAATGAGCAGTTCTTC
TRBV5-1	TRBD1	15	.	TRBJ2-7	CASSLTGTGSYEQYF	TGCGCCAGCAGCCTTACCGGGACAGGTTCCTACGAGCAGTACTTC
TRBV2	TRBD2	12	.	TRBJ2-1	CARGLALNEQFF	TGTGCCCGGGGACTAGCCCTCAATGAGCAGTTCTTC
TRBV3-1/TRBV3-2	TRBD2	15	.	TRBJ2-7	CASRDTEGLDYEQYF	TGTGCCAGCAGAGACACCGAGGGACTAGACTACGAGCAGTACTTC
TRBV27	.	14	many	TRBJ1-5	CASSLWGGDQPQHF	TGTGCCAGCAGTTTATGGGGGGGGGATCAGCCCCAGCATTTT
TRBV15	TRBD1	17	.	TRBJ1-2	CATSARDRGRPNYGYTF	TGTGCCACCAGCGCCCGGGACAGGGGGCGTCCTAACTATGGCTACACCTTC
TRBV9	.	15	few	TRBJ1-1	CASSVGGSMNTEAFF	TGTGCCAGCAGCGTAGGAGGGTCCATGAACACTGAAGCTTTCTTT
TRBV7-3	.	13	.	TRBJ2-2	CASSLADYGELFF	TGTGCCAGCAGCTTAGCGGATTACGGGGAGCTGTTTTTT
TRBV19	TRBD1	15	.	TRBJ1-2	CASSSPGTGAYGYTF	TGTGCCAGTAGTTCGCCCGGGACAGGGGCCTATGGCTACACCTTC
TRBV5-6	.	18	.	TRBJ1-3	CASSLGAGGLVSGNTIYF	TGTGCCAGCAGCTTAGGGGCGGGGGGCCTTGTCTCTGGAAACACCATATATTTT
TRBV19	TRBD1	16	.	TRBJ2-7	CASSISGTGGSYEQYF	TGTGCCAGTAGTATATCCGGGACAGGGGGATCCTACGAGCAGTACTTC
TRBV25-1	.	15	.	TRBJ1-4	CASSHSGGFGEKLFF	TGTGCCAGCAGCCACTCGGGGGGATTCGGTGAAAAACTGTTTTTT
TRBV24-1	TRBD1	17	.	TRBJ1-5	CATSDPKTGGYGQPQHF	TGTGCCACCAGTGACCCCAAGACAGGGGGCTACGGTCAGCCCCAGCATTTT
TRBV5-1	TRBD2	15	.	TRBJ2-7	CASSLELAGASEQYF	TGCGCCAGCAGCTTGGAGCTAGCGGGAGCAAGCGAGCAGTACTTC
TRBV5-1	.	15	.	TRBJ2-2	CASSLDREGTGELFF	TGCGCCAGCAGCTTGGACAGGGAAGGCACCGGGGAGCTGTTTTTT
TRBV12-3/TRBV12-4	.	13	.	TRBJ1-2	CASRLQESYGYTF	TGTGCCAGCAGACTACAAGAGAGTTATGGCTACACCTTC
TRBV5-1	TRBD1	16	few	TRBJ1-1	CASSAGTGAMNTEAFF	TGCGCCAGCAGCGCCGGGACAGGGGCCATGAACACTGAAGCTTTCTTT
TRBV11-2	.	15	.	TRBJ1-1	CASSLGQHRNTEAFF	TGTGCCAGCAGCTTAGGGCAACATCGGAACACTGAAGCTTTCTTT
TRBV7-7	TRBD2	15	.	TRBJ2-1	CASSPQRGGYNEQFF	TGTGCCAGCAGCCCACAGCGGGGGGGATACAATGAGCAGTTCTTC
TRBV4-2	.	17	.	TRBJ2-4	CASSQEVGAGAKNIQYF	TGTGCCAGCAGCCAAGAAGTTGGAGCGGGTGCCAAAAACATTCAGTACTTC
TRBV12-5	.	14	.	TRBJ2-5	CASGLGEVGETQYF	TGTGCTAGTGGTTTGGGGGAGGTGGGAGAGACCCAGTACTTC
TRBV6-5	TRBD1	15	.	TRBJ2-2	CASRWGQGGTGELFF	TGTGCCAGCAGATGGGGACAGGGAGGGACCGGGGAGCTGTTTTTT
TRBV5-1	TRBD1	14	.	TRBJ2-3	CASSLEQGADTQYF	TGCGCCAGCAGCTTGGAACAGGGGGCAGATACGCAGTATTTT
TRBV6-4	.	16	.	TRBJ2-5	CALVPLPSVEGETQYF	TGTGCCCTAGTACCACTCCCTTCGGTAGAGGGAGAGACCCAGTACTTC
TRBV9	TRBD2	14	.	TRBJ2-3	CASSLSGTGDTQYF	TGTGCCAGCAGCCTTAGCGGGACCGGGGATACGCAGTATTTT
TRBV5-6	TRBD1	15	.	TRBJ2-5	CASSPLGTARETQYF	TGTGCCAGCAGCCCCCTAGGGACAGCTCGGGAGACCCAGTACTTC
TRBV7-9	.	14	.	TRBJ2-5	CASSSRQNQETQYF	TGTGCCAGCAGCTCTCGACAGAATCAAGAGACCCAGTACTTC
TRBV4-1	.	11	.	TRBJ1-1	CASSQDRGAFF	TGCGCCAGCAGCCAAGATAGAGGAGCTTTCTTT